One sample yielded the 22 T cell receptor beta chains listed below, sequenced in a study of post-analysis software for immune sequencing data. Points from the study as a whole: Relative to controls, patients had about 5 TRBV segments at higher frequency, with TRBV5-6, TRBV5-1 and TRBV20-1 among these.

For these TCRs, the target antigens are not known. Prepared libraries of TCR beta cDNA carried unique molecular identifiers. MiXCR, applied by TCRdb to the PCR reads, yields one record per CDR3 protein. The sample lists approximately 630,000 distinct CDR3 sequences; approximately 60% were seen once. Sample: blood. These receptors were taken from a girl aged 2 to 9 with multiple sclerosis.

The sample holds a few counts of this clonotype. CDR3 loop: CAISAGTMMNEQFF. The CDR3 DNA sequence: TGTGCCATCAGTGCCGGGACTATGATGAATGAGCAGTTCTTC. The V gene is TRBV10-3, the J gene TRBJ2-1, with 7 nucleotides matching TRBD2. There are 14 residues in the CDR3. The V and J ends lost 4 bases and 7 bases, in that order; junction bases with no gene match: 7. Germline V lookup: CDR1 ENHRY, CDR2 SYGVKD.

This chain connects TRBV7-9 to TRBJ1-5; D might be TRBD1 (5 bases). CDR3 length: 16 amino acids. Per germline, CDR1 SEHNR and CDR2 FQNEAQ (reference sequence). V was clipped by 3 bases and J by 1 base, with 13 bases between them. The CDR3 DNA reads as TGTGCCAGCAGCTTCGCGGTGGGGGGGAGCAATCAGCCCCAGCATTTT. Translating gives CASSFAVGGSNQPQHF. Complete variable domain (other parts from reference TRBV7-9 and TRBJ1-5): DTGVSQNPRHKITKRGQNVTFRCDPISEHNRLYWYRQTLGQGPEFLTYFQNEAQLEKSRLLSDRFSAERPKGSFSTLEIQRTEQGDSAMYLCASSFAVGGSNQPQHFGDGTRLSIL.

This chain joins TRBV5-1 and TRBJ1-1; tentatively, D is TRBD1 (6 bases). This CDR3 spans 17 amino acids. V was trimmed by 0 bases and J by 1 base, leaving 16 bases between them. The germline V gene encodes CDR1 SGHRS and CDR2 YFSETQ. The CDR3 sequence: CASSLALLGQTNTEAFF. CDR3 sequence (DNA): TGCGCCAGCAGCTTGGCCCTTCTAGGACAGACGAACACTGAAGCTTTCTTT.

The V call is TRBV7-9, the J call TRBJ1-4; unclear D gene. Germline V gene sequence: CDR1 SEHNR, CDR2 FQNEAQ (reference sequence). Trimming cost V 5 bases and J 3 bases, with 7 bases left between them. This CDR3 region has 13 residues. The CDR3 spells CASSITANEKLFF. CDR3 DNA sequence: TGTGCCAGCAGCATCACAGCTAATGAAAAACTGTTTTTT.

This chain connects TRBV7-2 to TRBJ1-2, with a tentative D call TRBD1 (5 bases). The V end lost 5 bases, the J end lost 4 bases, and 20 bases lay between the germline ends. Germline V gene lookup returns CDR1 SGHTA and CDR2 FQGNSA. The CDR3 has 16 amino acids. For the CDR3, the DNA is TGTGCCAGCAGCGCCTCGCAGGGCTGGTCAATCTATGGCTACACCTTC. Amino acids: CASSASQGWSIYGYTF.

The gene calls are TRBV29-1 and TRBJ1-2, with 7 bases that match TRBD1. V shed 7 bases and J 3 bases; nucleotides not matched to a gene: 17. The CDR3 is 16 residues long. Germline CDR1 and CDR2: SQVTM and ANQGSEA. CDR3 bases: TGCAGCGCCCTTTCCGTAGGGGGCCCGGAGGACTATGGCTACACCTTC. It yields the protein CSALSVGGPEDYGYTF.

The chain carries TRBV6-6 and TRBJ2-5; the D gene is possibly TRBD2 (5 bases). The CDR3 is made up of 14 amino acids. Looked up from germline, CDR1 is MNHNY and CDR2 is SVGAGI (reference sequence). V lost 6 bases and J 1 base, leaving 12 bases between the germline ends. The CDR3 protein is CASRPTRFQETQYF. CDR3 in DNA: TGTGCCAGCAGGCCTACTAGGTTCCAAGAGACCCAGTACTTC.

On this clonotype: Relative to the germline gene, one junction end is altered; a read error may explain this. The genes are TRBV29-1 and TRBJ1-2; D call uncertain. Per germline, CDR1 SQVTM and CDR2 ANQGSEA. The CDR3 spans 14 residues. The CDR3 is CSVEGPGSIGGYTF. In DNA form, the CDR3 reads TGCAGCGTAGAAGGGCCAGGTTCCATCGGTGGCTACACCTTC.

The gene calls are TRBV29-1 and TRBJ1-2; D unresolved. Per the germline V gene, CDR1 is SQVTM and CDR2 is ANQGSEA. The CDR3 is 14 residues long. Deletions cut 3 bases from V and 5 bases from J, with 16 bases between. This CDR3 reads CSVEARSFRYGYTF. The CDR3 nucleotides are TGCAGCGTTGAGGCGAGGTCCTTCCGATATGGCTACACCTTC.

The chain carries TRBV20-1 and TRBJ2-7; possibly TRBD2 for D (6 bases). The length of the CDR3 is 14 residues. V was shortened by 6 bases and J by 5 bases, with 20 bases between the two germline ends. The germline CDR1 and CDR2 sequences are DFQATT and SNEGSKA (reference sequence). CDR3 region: CSAAQPAGRNEQYF. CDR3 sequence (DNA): TGCAGTGCCGCCCAGCCGGCAGGGAGGAACGAGCAGTACTTC.

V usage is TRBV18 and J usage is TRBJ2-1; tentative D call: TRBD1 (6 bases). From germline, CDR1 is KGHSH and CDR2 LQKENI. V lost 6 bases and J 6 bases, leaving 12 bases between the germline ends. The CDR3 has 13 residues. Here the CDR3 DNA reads TGTGCCAGCTCCCCGGACAGCCCCAATGAGCAGTTCTTC. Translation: CASSPDSPNEQFF.

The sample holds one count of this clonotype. Here the CDR3 DNA reads TGTGCCAGCACCTTAGCGGGGGGAGGCTACAATGAGCAGTACTTC. Amino acid sequence: CASTLAGGGYNEQYF. The V and J genes are TRBV12-3 or TRBV12-4 and TRBJ2-5; TRBD2 aligns across 10 bases. CDR3 size: 15 residues. Trimming took 7 bases from V and 11 from J; bases not matched to a gene: 16.

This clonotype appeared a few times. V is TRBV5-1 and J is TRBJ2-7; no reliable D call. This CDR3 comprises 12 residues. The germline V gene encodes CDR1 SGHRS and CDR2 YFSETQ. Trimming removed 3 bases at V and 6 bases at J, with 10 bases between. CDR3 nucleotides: TGCGCCAGCAGCTCCTCGACGGGCGAGCAGTACTTC. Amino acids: CASSSSTGEQYF. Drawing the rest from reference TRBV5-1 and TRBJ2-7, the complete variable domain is KAGVTQTPRYLIKTRGQQVTLSCSPISGHRSVSWYQQTPGQGLQFLFEYFSETQRNKGNFPGRFSGRQFSNSRSEMNVSTLELGDSALYLCASSSSTGEQYFGPGTRLTVT.

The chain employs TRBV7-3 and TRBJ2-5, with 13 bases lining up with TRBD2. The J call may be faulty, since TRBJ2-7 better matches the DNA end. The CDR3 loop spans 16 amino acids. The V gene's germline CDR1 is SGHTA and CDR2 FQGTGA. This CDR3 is CASSLSRTSGSYEQYF. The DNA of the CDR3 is TGTGCCAGCAGCTTAAGTCGGACTAGCGGGAGTTACGAGCAGTACTTC.

In DNA, the CDR3 is TGTGCCAGCAGGCCTAGCGGGAGGGAGCAGTTCTTC. Translating it yields CASRPSGREQFF. J is TRBJ2-1 and V is TRBV27; 11 positions match TRBD2. J lost 10 bases, V lost 6 bases, and 2 bases had no gene match. Germline V gene sequence: CDR1 MNHEY, CDR2 SMNVEV (reference sequence). This CDR3 has 12 amino acids.

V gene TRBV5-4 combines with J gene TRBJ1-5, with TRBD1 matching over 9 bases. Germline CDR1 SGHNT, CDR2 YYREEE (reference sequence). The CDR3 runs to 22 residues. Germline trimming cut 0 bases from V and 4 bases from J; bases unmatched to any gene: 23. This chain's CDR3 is CASSLGTNVGQGRARGNQPQHF. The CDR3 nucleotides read TGTGCCAGCAGCTTGGGAACCAATGTGGGACAGGGAAGGGCACGAGGGAATCAGCCCCAGCATTTT.

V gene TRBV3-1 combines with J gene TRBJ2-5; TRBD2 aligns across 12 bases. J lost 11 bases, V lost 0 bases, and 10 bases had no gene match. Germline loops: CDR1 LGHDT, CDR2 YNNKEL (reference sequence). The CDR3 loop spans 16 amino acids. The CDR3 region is CASSQDFFPGLAGQYF. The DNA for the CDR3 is TGTGCCAGCAGCCAAGATTTTTTCCCAGGACTAGCGGGACAGTACTTC.

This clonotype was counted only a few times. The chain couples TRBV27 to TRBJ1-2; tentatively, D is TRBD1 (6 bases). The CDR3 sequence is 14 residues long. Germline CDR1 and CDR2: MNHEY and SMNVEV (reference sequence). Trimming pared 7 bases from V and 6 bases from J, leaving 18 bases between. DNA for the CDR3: TGTGCCAGCAAGGTTATGGGGGGGCAGGATGGCTACACCTTC. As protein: CASKVMGGQDGYTF.

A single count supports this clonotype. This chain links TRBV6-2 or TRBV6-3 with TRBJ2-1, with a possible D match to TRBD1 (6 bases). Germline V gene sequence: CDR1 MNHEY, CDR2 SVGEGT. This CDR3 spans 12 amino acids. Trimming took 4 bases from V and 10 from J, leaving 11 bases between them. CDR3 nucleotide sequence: TGTGCCAGCAGTTCTCCAGGGGTCGAGCAGTTCTTC. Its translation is CASSSPGVEQFF.

DNA of the CDR3: TGTGCCAGCAGTTTATCGGGACAGGGGCTCACAGATACGCAGTATTTT. This sequence encodes CASSLSGQGLTDTQYF. The chain employs TRBV28 and TRBJ2-3; TRBD1 agrees at 10 bases. The CDR3 consists of 16 residues. Germline assignment: CDR1 MDHEN and CDR2 SYDVKM. The trim removed 1 base at V and 2 bases at J, leaving 3 bases unmatched.

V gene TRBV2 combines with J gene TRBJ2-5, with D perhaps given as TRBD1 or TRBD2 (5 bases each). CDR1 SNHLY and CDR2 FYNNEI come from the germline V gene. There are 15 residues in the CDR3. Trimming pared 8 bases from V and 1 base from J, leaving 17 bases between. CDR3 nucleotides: TGTGCCAGCGGGGAACCGGGACCCAGCCAAGAGACCCAGTACTTC. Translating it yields CASGEPGPSQETQYF. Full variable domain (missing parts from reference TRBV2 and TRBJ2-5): EPEVTQTPSHQVTQMGQEVILRCVPISNHLYFYWYRQILGQKVEFLVSFYNNEISEKSEIFDDQFSVERPDGSNFTLKIRSTKLEDSAMYFCASGEPGPSQETQYFGPGTRLLVL.

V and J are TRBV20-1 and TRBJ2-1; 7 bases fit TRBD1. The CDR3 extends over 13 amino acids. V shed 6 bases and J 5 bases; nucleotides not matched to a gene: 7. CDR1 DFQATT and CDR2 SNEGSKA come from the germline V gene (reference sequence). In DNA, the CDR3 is TGCAGTGCGAGGGGGCTTAGGGACAATGAGCAGTTCTTC. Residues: CSARGLRDNEQFF.